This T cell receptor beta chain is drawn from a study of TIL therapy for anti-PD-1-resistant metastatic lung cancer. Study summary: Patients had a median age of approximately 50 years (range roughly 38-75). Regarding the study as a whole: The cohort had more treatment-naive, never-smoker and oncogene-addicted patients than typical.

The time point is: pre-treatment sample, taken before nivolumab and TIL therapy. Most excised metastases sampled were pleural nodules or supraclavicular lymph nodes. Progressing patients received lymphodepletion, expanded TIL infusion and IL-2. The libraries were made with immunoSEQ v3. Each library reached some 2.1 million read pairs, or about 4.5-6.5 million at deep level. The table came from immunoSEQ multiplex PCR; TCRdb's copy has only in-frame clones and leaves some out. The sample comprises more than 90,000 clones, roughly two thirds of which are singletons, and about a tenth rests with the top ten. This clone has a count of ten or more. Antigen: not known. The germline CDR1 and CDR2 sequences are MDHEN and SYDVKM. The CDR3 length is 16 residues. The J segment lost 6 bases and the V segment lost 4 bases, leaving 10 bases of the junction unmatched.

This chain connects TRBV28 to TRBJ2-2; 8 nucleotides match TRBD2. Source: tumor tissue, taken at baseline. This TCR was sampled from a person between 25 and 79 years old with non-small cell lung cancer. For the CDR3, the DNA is TGTGCCAGCAGTTCCCCACCGAGCGGGAGAGCCGGGGAGCTGTTTTTT. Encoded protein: CASSSPPSGRAGELFF.